These 20 T cell receptor beta chains were sequenced from one sample in a study of CD4 T cells in relation to SARS-CoV-2 and coronaviruses. The unexposed donors gave CD4+ T cells in about 2011-2019, prior to COVID-19. After nine to ten days of culture, CD4+ T cells were isolated. For these receptors, no antigen is known. Assay: immunoSEQ multiplex PCR; the TCRdb copy retains only in-frame clones and omits some. This table holds about 23,000 clones, 73% found once. What was sequenced was CD4+ T cells from PBMCs, cultured in vitro. Every receptor here comes from a human donor in good health.

The genes are TRBV30 and TRBJ1-2; 8 positions agree with TRBD1. Per germline, CDR1 GTSNPN and CDR2 SVGIG (reference sequence). The CDR3 spans 16 residues. V gave up 2 bases and J gave up 0 bases; unmatched junction bases: 8. This CDR3 is CAWSLGTGKANYGYTF. The CDR3 nucleotides read TGTGCCTGGAGTTTGGGGACAGGCAAAGCTAACTATGGCTACACCTTC.

This clone was recorded a few times. The chain joins TRBV19 to TRBJ1-2; D remains ambiguous. Germline V gene sequence: CDR1 LNHDA, CDR2 SQIVND (reference sequence). Trimming took 5 bases from V and 0 from J, leaving 13 bases between them. The CDR3 is made up of 15 amino acids. The CDR3 sequence is CASSDADTTNYGYTF. The CDR3 DNA sequence: TGTGCCAGTAGTGACGCTGACACAACTAACTATGGCTACACCTTC.

This clone came up once. This chain joins TRBV25-1 and TRBJ2-1; 9 bases align to TRBD2. Germline V CDR1 and CDR2: MGHDK, SYGVNS. There are 11 residues in the CDR3. V was pared by 7 bases and J by 16 bases, with 8 bases of the junction left unmatched. This CDR3 reads CASMGGRAPFF. Written as DNA, the CDR3 is TGTGCCAGCATGGGCGGGAGGGCCCCTTTCTTC.

This clone was seen only a few times. The chain couples TRBV27 to TRBJ2-1; perhaps TRBD1 as D (6 bases). Germline lookup yields CDR1 MNHEY and CDR2 SMNVEV (reference sequence). The V and J ends lost 3 bases and 8 bases respectively, with 14 bases between them. The CDR3 sequence is 14 residues long. The CDR3 DNA follows: TGTGCCAGCAGTTTTCAACAGGGTGAGGATGAGCAGTTCTTC. Translation gives CASSFQQGEDEQFF.

The chain carries TRBV12-3 or TRBV12-4 and TRBJ1-4; D uncertain. Trimming removed 9 bases at V and 5 bases at J, with 13 bases between. The CDR3 extends over 13 amino acids. This chain's CDR3 is CASLFSGNEKLFF. In nucleotides, the CDR3 is TGTGCCAGTCTCTTCTCGGGGAATGAAAAACTGTTTTTT.

This chain uses TRBV3-1 (or the pseudogene TRBV3-2) with TRBJ1-4; maybe TRBD1 (5 bases). V dropped 2 bases and J dropped 3 bases, with 16 bases sitting between them. Germline V CDR1 and CDR2: LGHDT, YNNKEL (reference sequence). This CDR3 spans 17 amino acids. This CDR3 reads CASSQIMLQGPNEKLFF. The CDR3, as DNA: TGTGCCAGCAGCCAAATTATGCTTCAGGGCCCTAATGAAAAACTGTTTTTT.

The V and J genes are TRBV18 and TRBJ1-1; no reliable D call. CDR1 KGHSH and CDR2 LQKENI come from the germline V gene. CDR3 length: 15 residues. V lost 0 bases and J lost 1, with 9 bases in between. The CDR3 coding sequence is TGTGCCAGCTCACCACCGGCAGGATGGAACACTGAAGCTTTCTTT. This gives the protein CASSPPAGWNTEAFF.

This chain uses TRBV4-1 with TRBJ1-4, with D uncertain. The CDR3 runs 16 residues. The V and J ends lost 1 base and 3 bases respectively, with 12 bases between them. Germline CDR1 MGHRA, CDR2 YSYEKL. The CDR3 reads CASSQARGASNEKLFF. The CDR3 nucleotides are TGCGCCAGCAGCCAAGCCCGGGGAGCCTCTAATGAAAAACTGTTTTTT.

This rearrangement joins TRBV30 to TRBJ2-2; D is possibly TRBD1 (6 bases). CDR1 GTSNPN and CDR2 SVGIG come from the germline V gene (reference sequence). Between the trimmed V and J ends, which lost 0 bases and 3 bases, there was a span of 11 bases. The CDR3 has 15 residues. The CDR3 loop is CAWSVAGAYTGELFF. The CDR3 DNA reads as TGTGCCTGGAGTGTGGCAGGGGCCTACACCGGGGAGCTGTTTTTT.

This chain links TRBV6-5 with TRBJ2-5; D is unresolved. Germline-derived CDR1 and CDR2 are MNHEY and SVGAGI. V was clipped by 6 bases and J by 2 bases, with 16 bases between them. CDR3 size: 15 residues. The DNA for the CDR3 is TGTGCCAGCAGCCAAGAAAGGTTGGGTCAAGAGACCCAGTACTTC. It encodes CASSQERLGQETQYF.

The J gene is TRBJ2-1, the V gene TRBV5-4, with 9 bases matching TRBD2. This CDR3 has 16 amino acids. The germline V gene encodes CDR1 SGHNT and CDR2 YYREEE (reference sequence). J gave up 5 bases and V 4 bases, and 10 bases lay outside the gene matches. Written as DNA, the CDR3 is TGTGCCAGCAGCCGAACTGGGGCGGGAGGGAACAATGAGCAGTTCTTC. This translates into CASSRTGAGGNNEQFF.

The V and J genes are TRBV5-1 and TRBJ2-2; 10 nucleotides align to TRBD1. CDR1 is SGHRS, CDR2 YFSETQ, per germline. The J segment lost 4 bases and the V segment lost 4 bases, leaving 1 base of the junction unmatched. The CDR3 sequence is 14 residues long. This chain's CDR3 is CASSRDRGTGELFF. The CDR3 coding sequence is TGCGCCAGCAGCCGGGACAGGGGCACCGGGGAGCTGTTTTTT.

This chain connects TRBV7-3 to TRBJ2-2; 8 bases fit TRBD2. From germline, CDR1 is SGHTA and CDR2 FQGTGA. The CDR3 spans 13 residues. The V segment lost 11 bases and the J segment 4 bases; nucleotides outside the gene matches: 6. The CDR3 nucleotides read TGTGCCTGCTCCGGGACTAGCACCGGGGAGCTGTTTTTT. Protein: CACSGTSTGELFF.

The chain recombines TRBV14 with TRBJ2-1; D unclear. CDR3 size: 11 residues. Germline V gives CDR1 SGHDN, CDR2 FVKESK. V was clipped by 6 bases and J by 10 bases, with 10 bases between them. The CDR3 bases are TGTGCCAGCAGTTATACTCGGGAGCAGTTCTTC. Amino acids: CASSYTREQFF.

This clone occurred a few times. The V and J genes are TRBV19 and TRBJ2-2; the match to TRBD1 covers 9 bases. The CDR3 is 15 residues long. The V gene end was trimmed by 6 bases and the J gene end by 2 bases; junction bases not matched to a gene: 4. Germline loops: CDR1 LNHDA, CDR2 SQIVND (reference sequence). This CDR3 reads CASRRTGDNTGELFF. For the CDR3, the DNA is TGTGCCAGTAGGCGGACAGGGGATAACACCGGGGAGCTGTTTTTT. Combining the CDR3 with reference TRBV19 and TRBJ2-2 gives the whole variable domain DGGITQSPKYLFRKEGQNVTLSCEQNLNHDAMYWYRQDPGQGLRLIYYSQIVNDFQKGDIAEGYSVSREKKESFPLTVTSAQKNPTAFYLCASRRTGDNTGELFFGEGSRLTVL.

The V gene is TRBV6-5, the J gene TRBJ2-5; TRBD1 might be the D (5 bases). Germline values: CDR1 MNHEY, CDR2 SVGAGI. The CDR3 extends over 14 amino acids. V gave up 6 bases and J gave up 5 bases, with 16 bases separating them. CDR3 loop: CASSKDSLGETQYF. In DNA, the CDR3 is TGTGCCAGCAGCAAAGACAGCCTGGGGGAGACCCAGTACTTC.

This chain connects TRBV27 to TRBJ1-4; D uncertain. Germline V lookup: CDR1 MNHEY, CDR2 SMNVEV (reference sequence). This CDR3 region has 17 residues. V lost 5 bases and J lost 2, with 18 bases in between. DNA of the CDR3: TGTGCCAGCAGTCCCAAGTCCCACTCCAAGACTAATGAAAAACTGTTTTTT. It encodes CASSPKSHSKTNEKLFF.

The chain has TRBV10-2 and TRBJ1-1; 9 bases match TRBD1. V shed 5 bases and J 3 bases; nucleotides not matched to a gene: 1. Germline values: CDR1 WSHSY, CDR2 SAAADI. The CDR3 loop spans 13 amino acids. The CDR3 region has the DNA TGCGCCAGCAGTCGACAGGGGGACACTGAAGCTTTCTTT. Encoded protein: CASSRQGDTEAFF.

The chain joins TRBV12-5 to TRBJ2-1; 15 nucleotides align to TRBD2. The CDR3 runs 16 residues. V gave up 5 bases and J gave up 7 bases; unmatched junction bases: 6. The germline V gene has CDR1 LGHNT and CDR2 FRNRAP. The CDR3 DNA reads TGTGCTAGTGGTCGAGGGACTAGCGGGGGGAGGAATGAGCAGTTCTTC. Translated: CASGRGTSGGRNEQFF.

In this sample, this clone turned up once. The rearrangement uses TRBV10-3 and TRBJ2-1; D is possibly TRBD2 (6 bases). Germline V gives CDR1 ENHRY, CDR2 SYGVKD. This CDR3 contains 15 residues. Deletions cut 3 bases from V and 12 bases from J, with 21 bases between. The CDR3 protein is CAISDWREEGTGQFF. The CDR3 DNA sequence: TGTGCCATCAGTGATTGGAGGGAAGAGGGAACGGGGCAGTTCTTC.